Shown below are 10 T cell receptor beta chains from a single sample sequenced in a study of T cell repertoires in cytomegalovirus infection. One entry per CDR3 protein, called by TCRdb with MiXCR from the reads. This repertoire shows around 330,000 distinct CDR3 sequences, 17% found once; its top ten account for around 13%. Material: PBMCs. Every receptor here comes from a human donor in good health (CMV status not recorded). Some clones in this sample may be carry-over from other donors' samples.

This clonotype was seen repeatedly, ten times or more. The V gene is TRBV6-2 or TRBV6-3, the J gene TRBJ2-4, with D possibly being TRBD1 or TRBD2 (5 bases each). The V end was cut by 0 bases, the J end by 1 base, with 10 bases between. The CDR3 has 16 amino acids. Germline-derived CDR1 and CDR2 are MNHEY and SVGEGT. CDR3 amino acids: CASSYSYGAAKNIQYF. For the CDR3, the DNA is TGTGCCAGCAGTTACTCGTACGGGGCCGCCAAAAACATTCAGTACTTC.

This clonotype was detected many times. In DNA, the CDR3 is TGTGCCAGCAGTTTCGGCAGGGTAAGCAATCAGCCCCAGCATTTT. It yields the protein CASSFGRVSNQPQHF. The rearrangement joins TRBV12-3 or TRBV12-4 to TRBJ1-5; possibly TRBD1 for D (5 bases). The CDR3 totals 15 residues. V was shortened by 3 bases and J by 1 base, with 10 bases between the two germline ends.

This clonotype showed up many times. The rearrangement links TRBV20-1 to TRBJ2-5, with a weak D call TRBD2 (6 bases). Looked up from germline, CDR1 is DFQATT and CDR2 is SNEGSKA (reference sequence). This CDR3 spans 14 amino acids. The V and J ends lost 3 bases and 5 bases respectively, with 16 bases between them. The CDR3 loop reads CSASPGLYSETQYF. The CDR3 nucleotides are TGCAGTGCTAGCCCGGGACTTTACTCGGAGACCCAGTACTTC.

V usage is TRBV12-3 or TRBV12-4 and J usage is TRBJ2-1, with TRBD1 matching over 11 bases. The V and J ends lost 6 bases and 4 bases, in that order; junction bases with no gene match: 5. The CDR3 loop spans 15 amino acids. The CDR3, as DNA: TGTGCCAGCAGCCACCGGGACAGGGGGTACAATGAGCAGTTCTTC. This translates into CASSHRDRGYNEQFF.

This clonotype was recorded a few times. Here the CDR3 DNA reads TGTGCCAGCAGCTTAAGGGGGGACGGAGATGGCTACACCTTC. Protein sequence: CASSLRGDGDGYTF. The genes are TRBV7-9 and TRBJ1-2; TRBD1 might be the D (6 bases). V lost 2 bases and J lost 6, with 13 bases in between. CDR3 length equals 14 residues. Germline V lookup: CDR1 SEHNR, CDR2 FQNEAQ (reference sequence).

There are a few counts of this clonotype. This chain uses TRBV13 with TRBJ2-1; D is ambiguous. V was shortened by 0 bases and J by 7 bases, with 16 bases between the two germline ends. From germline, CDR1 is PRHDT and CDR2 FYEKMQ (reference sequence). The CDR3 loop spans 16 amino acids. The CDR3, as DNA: TGTGCCAGCAGCTTAGGCCGGGTCGTACTGAGAAATGAGCAGTTCTTC. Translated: CASSLGRVVLRNEQFF.

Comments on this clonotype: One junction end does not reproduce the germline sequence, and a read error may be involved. CDR3 sequence: CSARGPSGDSEQYF. DNA of the CDR3: TGCAGTGCAAGAGGGCCTAGCGGGGACTCCGAGCAGTACTTC. The gene calls are TRBV20-1 and TRBJ2-7, with TRBD2 identical over 9 bases. Germline CDR1 DFQATT, CDR2 SNEGSKA (reference sequence). This CDR3 region has 14 residues.

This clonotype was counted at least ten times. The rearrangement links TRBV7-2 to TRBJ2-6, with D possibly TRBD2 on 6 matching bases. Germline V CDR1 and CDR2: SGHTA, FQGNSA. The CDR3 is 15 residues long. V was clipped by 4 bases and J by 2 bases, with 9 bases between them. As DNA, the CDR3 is TGTGCCAGCAGCTCCAGGAGGGCTGGGGCCAACGTCCTGACTTTC. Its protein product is CASSSRRAGANVLTF.

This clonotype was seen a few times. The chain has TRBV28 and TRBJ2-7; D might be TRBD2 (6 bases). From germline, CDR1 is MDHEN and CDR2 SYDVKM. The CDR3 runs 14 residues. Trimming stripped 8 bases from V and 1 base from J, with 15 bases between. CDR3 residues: CASGSGVNSYEQYF. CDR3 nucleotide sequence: TGTGCCAGCGGGTCGGGGGTCAATTCCTACGAGCAGTACTTC. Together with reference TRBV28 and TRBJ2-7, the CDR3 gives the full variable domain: DVKVTQSSRYLVKRTGEKVFLECVQDMDHENMFWYRQDPGLGLRLIYFSYDVKMKEKGDIPEGYSVSREKKERFSLILESASTNQTSMYLCASGSGVNSYEQYFGPGTRLTVT.

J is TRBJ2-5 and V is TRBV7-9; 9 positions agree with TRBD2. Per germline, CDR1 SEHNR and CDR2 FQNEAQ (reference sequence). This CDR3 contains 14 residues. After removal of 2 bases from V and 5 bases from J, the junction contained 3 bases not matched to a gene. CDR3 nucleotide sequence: TGTGCCAGCAGCTTAACCGGGACTAGCGAGACCCAGTACTTC. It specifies CASSLTGTSETQYF.